These 5 T cell receptor beta chains share one sample of origin, sequenced in a study of PD-1 blockade in classical Hodgkin lymphoma (TCRdb year 2020). Libraries were prepared through the immunoSEQ multiplex PCR assay. The table comes from immuneACCESS by way of TCRdb, which keeps in-frame sequences with V and J called. Part of the clones is missing from these tables; in studies checked, under half for an unresolved V gene and the rest for unknown reasons. The sample table contains around 28,000 clones; only one count was recorded for 83% of them. 20% to 25% of the sample is held by the ten biggest clonotypes. In the paper's terms, the time point label means: cycle 2 day 1 (C2D1) of nivolumab. Every trial patient had relapsed after autologous stem cell transplantation, and cohorts A, B and C differed in prior brentuximab vedotin exposure. Source: peripheral blood mononuclear cells (PBMCs), taken before the second cycle of nivolumab. The receptors were gathered from a human donor with classical Hodgkin lymphoma.

A few counts support this clone. This chain uses TRBV25-1 with TRBJ1-1; D is unresolved. This CDR3 spans 13 amino acids. The germline V gene has CDR1 MGHDK and CDR2 SYGVNS. Trimming left V 5 bases short and J 1 base short, with 8 bases between. Here the CDR3 DNA reads TGTGCCAGCAGTTCCACAGAGAACACTGAAGCTTTCTTT. Translated, it gives CASSSTENTEAFF.

This sequence joins TRBV7-6 and TRBJ2-6; no clear D. V was shortened by 4 bases and J by 5 bases, with 9 bases between the two germline ends. The CDR3 spans 14 residues. Germline values: CDR1 SGHVS, CDR2 FNYEAQ. CDR3 sequence reads: CASSSQSRANVLTF. Written as DNA, the CDR3 is TGTGCCAGCAGCTCACAAAGTCGGGCCAACGTCCTGACTTTC.

This sequence joins TRBV5-1 and TRBJ2-5; 9 bases align to TRBD2. CDR3 length equals 14 residues. CDR1 is SGHRS, CDR2 YFSETQ, per germline. Trimming cost V 6 bases and J 1 base; bases outside gene matches: 4. DNA for the CDR3: TGCGCCAGCAAGGCGGGAGGGATCCAAGAGACCCAGTACTTC. This translates into CASKAGGIQETQYF.

V usage is TRBV5-1 and J usage is TRBJ2-5, with D possibly matching TRBD2 (5 bases). Germline loops: CDR1 SGHRS, CDR2 YFSETQ. V shed 3 bases and J shed 5 bases, with 17 bases lying between them. The CDR3 is made up of 15 amino acids. CDR3 residues: CASSWGGLDPETQYF. The CDR3 DNA follows: TGCGCCAGCAGCTGGGGTGGACTGGATCCGGAGACCCAGTACTTC.

This rearrangement joins TRBV19 to TRBJ2-3; D tentatively fits TRBD1 or TRBD2 (5 bases each). The V gene lost 4 bases and the J gene lost 11 bases, with 16 bases spanning the gap. Germline CDR1 reads LNHDA; CDR2 reads SQIVND (reference sequence). This CDR3 comprises 13 residues. The CDR3 nucleotides read TGTGCCAGTAGTACAGGGACGCCCGACGGGCAGTATTTT. It codes for CASSTGTPDGQYF.